Each of the 5 T cell receptor beta chains below was sequenced from the same sample in a study of cytomegalovirus exposure and HLA in healthy donors. The study ran its PCR with 60 Vbeta and 13 Jbeta primers. Sequenced by immunoSEQ multiplex PCR; TCRdb stores in-frame clones only, minus some. The repertoire consists of 150,000 to 200,000 clones, with about four fifths occurring once and the leading ten covering roughly 1.1%. Source material: PBMCs. These receptors came from a woman aged 40 to 55 in good health and CMV-seronegative.

The rearrangement links TRBV19 to TRBJ2-2; 7 nucleotides match TRBD1. The CDR3 extends over 14 amino acids. Germline-derived CDR1 and CDR2 are LNHDA and SQIVND (reference sequence). V lost 8 bases and J lost 1; bases outside the gene matches: 4. This CDR3 is CASSGQQNTGELFF. DNA for the CDR3: TGTGCCAGTTCGGGACAGCAGAACACCGGGGAGCTGTTTTTT.

The chain has TRBV23-1 and TRBJ2-1; 7 positions match TRBD2. TRBV23-1 is assigned to the ORF class and has an uncertain function. With V trimmed by 4 bases and J by 0 bases, 6 bases remained unmatched. The CDR3 extends over 16 amino acids. The CDR3 sequence is CASSPPSGSSYNEQFF. CDR3 bases: TGCGCCAGCAGTCCGCCTAGCGGTAGCTCCTACAATGAGCAGTTCTTC.

The V and J genes are TRBV9 and TRBJ2-1; TRBD2 might be the D (5 bases). The V and J ends lost 3 bases and 3 bases respectively, with 16 bases between them. This CDR3 is 16 amino acids long. CDR1 and CDR2 (germline): SGDLS, YYNGEE. CDR3 amino acids: CASSAVASRYYNEQFF. The CDR3 DNA follows: TGTGCCAGCAGCGCAGTGGCTAGCAGATACTACAATGAGCAGTTCTTC.

This clone was detected only a few times. The CDR3 DNA follows: TGTGCCAGCAGCCAGGACAGCCTAGCCAAAAACATTCAGTACTTC. This encodes CASSQDSLAKNIQYF. The rearrangement joins TRBV7-2 to TRBJ2-4; weak D call: TRBD1 (6 bases). Germline V CDR1 and CDR2: SGHTA, FQGNSA. This CDR3 comprises 15 residues. V lost 5 bases to trimming and J lost 0 bases, with 11 bases between them.

V usage is TRBV19 and J usage is TRBJ1-4; D is possibly TRBD1 (6 bases). Germline assignment: CDR1 LNHDA and CDR2 SQIVND (reference sequence). Trimming pared 5 bases from V and 6 bases from J, leaving 13 bases between. CDR3 size: 14 residues. The CDR3 sequence: CASSPSGGYEKLFF. The CDR3 DNA follows: TGTGCCAGTAGTCCCTCGGGGGGCTATGAAAAACTGTTTTTT.